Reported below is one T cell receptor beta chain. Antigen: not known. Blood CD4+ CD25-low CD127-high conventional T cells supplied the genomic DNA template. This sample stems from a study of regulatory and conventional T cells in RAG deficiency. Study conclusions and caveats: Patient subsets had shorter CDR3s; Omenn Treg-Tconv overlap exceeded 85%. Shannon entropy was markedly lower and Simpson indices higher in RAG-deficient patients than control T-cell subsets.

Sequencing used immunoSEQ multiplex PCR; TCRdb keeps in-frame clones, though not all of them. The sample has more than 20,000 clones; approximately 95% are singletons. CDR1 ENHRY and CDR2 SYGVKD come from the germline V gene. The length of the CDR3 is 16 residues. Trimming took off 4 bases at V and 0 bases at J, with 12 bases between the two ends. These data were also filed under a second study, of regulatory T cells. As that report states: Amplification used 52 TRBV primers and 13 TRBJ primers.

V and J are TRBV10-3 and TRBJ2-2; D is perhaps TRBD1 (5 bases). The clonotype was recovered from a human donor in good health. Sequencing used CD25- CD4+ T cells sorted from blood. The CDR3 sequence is CAISAQQATNTGELFF. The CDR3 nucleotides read TGTGCCATCAGTGCTCAACAGGCGACGAACACCGGGGAGCTGTTTTTT.